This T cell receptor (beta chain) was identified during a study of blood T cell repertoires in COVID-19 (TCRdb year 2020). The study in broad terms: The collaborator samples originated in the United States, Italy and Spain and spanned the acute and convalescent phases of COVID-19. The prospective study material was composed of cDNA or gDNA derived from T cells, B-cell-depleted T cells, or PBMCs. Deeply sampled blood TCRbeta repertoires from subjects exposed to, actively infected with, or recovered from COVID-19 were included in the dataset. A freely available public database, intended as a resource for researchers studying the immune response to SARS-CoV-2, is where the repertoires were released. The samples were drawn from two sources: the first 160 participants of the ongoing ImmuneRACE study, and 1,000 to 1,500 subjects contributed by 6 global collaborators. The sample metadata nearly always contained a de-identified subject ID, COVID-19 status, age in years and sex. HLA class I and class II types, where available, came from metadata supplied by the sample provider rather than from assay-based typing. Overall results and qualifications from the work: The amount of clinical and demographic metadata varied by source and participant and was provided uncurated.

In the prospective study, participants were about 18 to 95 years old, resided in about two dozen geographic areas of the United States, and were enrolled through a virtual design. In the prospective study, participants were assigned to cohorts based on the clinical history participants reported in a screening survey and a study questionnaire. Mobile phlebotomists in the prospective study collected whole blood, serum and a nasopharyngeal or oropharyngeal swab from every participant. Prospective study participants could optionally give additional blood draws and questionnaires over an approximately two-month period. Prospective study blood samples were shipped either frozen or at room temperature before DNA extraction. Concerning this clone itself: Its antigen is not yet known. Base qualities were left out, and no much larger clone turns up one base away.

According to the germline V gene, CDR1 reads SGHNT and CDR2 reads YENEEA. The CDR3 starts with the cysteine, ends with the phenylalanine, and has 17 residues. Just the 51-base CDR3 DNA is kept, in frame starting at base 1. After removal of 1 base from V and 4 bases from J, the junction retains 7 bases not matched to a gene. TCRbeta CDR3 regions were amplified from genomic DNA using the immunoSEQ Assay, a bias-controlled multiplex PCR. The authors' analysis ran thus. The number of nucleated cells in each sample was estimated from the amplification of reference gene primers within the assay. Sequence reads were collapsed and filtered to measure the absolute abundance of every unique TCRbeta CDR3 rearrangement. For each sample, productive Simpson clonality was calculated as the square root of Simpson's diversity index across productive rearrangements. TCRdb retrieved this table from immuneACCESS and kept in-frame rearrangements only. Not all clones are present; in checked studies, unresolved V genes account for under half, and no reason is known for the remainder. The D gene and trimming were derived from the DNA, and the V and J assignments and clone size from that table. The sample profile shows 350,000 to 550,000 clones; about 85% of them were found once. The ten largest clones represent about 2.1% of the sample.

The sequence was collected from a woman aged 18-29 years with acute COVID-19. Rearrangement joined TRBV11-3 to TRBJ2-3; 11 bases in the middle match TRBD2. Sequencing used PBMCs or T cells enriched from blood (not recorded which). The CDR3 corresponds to CASSLGLAGGGADTQYF. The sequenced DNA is TGTGCCAGCAGCTTAGGGCTAGCGGGAGGCGGTGCAGATACGCAGTATTTT.